The clone carrying this TCR beta chain has only a few counts. What it recognizes is unknown. There are 15 residues in the CDR3. CDR1 is DFQATT, CDR2 SNEGSKA, per germline (reference sequence). Trimming stripped 3 bases from V and 0 bases from J, with 14 bases between. The data originate from a study of post-analysis software for immune sequencing data. Unique-molecular-identifier-tagged TCR beta cDNA libraries were used. The T cell input of about 1 to 10 million gave hundreds of thousands of cDNA molecules. TCRdb reprocessed the PCR reads via MiXCR and lists one record per CDR3 protein. The sample has a few hundred thousand distinct CDR3 sequences; approximately 34% are singletons. Notes on the study in general: Roughly 5 TRBV segments, TRBV5-6, TRBV5-1 and TRBV20-1 among them, were found more frequent in patients than controls.

The receptor was isolated from a girl under 18 with multiple sclerosis. The sequencing input was blood. The chain has TRBV20-1 and TRBJ1-2, with D tentatively TRBD1 (6 bases). This CDR3 reads CSASLGGGSNYGYTF. The CDR3 DNA sequence: TGCAGTGCTAGTCTAGGGGGTGGTTCTAACTATGGCTACACCTTC.